The next 5 T cell receptor beta chains were all read from a single sample in a study of T cells in Graves' hyperthyroidism and ophthalmopathy. Amplification yielded TCR beta CDR3 regions, with RNA transcripts as the source. When the TCR CDR3 underwent first-round RT-PCR, the HTBI primer set was used. One entry per CDR3 protein results from TCRdb running MiXCR on the multiplex PCR reads. The sample has some 500,000 distinct CDR3 sequences; about 24% are singletons. Sequencing was done on a sample of blood. The source is a woman in her thirties with Graves' ophthalmopathy.

The V call is TRBV10-3, the J call TRBJ1-1; TRBD1 agrees at 8 bases. Per germline, CDR1 ENHRY and CDR2 SYGVKD. Trimming at V came to 7 bases and at J to 12 bases, leaving 10 bases not matched to a gene. This CDR3 contains 12 residues. CDR3 loop: CAITEGQGKTFF. In DNA form, the CDR3 reads TGTGCCATCACCGAAGGACAGGGTAAGACTTTCTTT.

This clonotype was seen at least ten times. The chain has TRBV4-3 and TRBJ2-6; D is unresolved. The CDR3 spans 19 residues. CDR1 LGHNA and CDR2 YSLEER come from the germline V gene. Trimming took off 1 base at V and 0 bases at J, with 16 bases between the two ends. CDR3: CASSQGLASRYSGANVLTF. DNA of the CDR3: TGCGCCAGCAGCCAAGGTTTGGCCAGCCGATACTCTGGGGCCAACGTCCTGACTTTC.

Turning to this clonotype: Given the absence of the conserved phenylalanine or tryptophan at the CDR3 end, a read error is likely. V usage is TRBV11-2 and J usage is TRBJ1-2; D is unresolved. Between the trimmed V and J ends, which lost 2 bases and 8 bases, there was a span of 21 bases. Germline loops: CDR1 SGHAT, CDR2 FQNNGV. This CDR3 has 16 residues. This CDR3 is CASSLIPGSSPGGYTY. CDR3 coding DNA: TGTGCCAGCAGCTTAATACCGGGGTCATCACCGGGAGGCTACACCTAC.

This clonotype was detected many times. This sequence joins TRBV18 and TRBJ2-7; D unresolved. The CDR3 extends over 14 amino acids. The V gene's germline CDR1 is KGHSH and CDR2 LQKENI. The germline V and J ends were trimmed by 6 bases and 3 bases, with 15 bases remaining between them. For the CDR3, the DNA is TGTGCCAGCTCTCCCCCGGGTACCGGCTACGAGCAGTACTTC. Its protein is CASSPPGTGYEQYF.

The chain combines TRBV12-3 or TRBV12-4 with TRBJ1-1; TRBD1 matches 10 bases. Trimming took 6 bases from V and 4 from J; bases not matched to a gene: 8. This CDR3 has 15 amino acids. For the CDR3, the DNA is TGTGCCAGCAGGAGACAGGGGGCGGTCGGCACTGAAGCTTTCTTT. This gives the protein CASRRQGAVGTEAFF.